A selection of T cell receptor beta chains follows, all from one sample in a study of OX40 agonist ivuxolimab in advanced cancers. Clones were sequenced by immunoSEQ multiplex PCR, and TCRdb holds only the in-frame ones, with some missing. The sample lists about 62,000 clones, around 85% occurring once. The starting material was CD4+ or CD8+ T cells sorted from blood, obtained in a trial of the OX40 agonist ivuxolimab. The source is an adult with an advanced solid tumor such as melanoma, head and neck, liver or kidney cancer. Both conserved end residues are trimmed from each CDR3. The order of the fields is V gene, clone size, J gene, CDR3 protein. A clone size is listed for some rows: how often the clone was seen (once, few, many), or a class if it is expanded.

v_gene: TRBV2
abundance: NA
j_gene: TRBJ1-4
CDR3aa: ASSLEGEGSEKLF

v_gene: TRBV10-3
abundance: NA
j_gene: TRBJ2-1
CDR3aa: AVGSRGDNEQF

v_gene: TRBV14
abundance: NA
j_gene: TRBJ1-1
CDR3aa: ASSQDLRAEAF

v_gene: TRBV19
abundance: NA
j_gene: TRBJ1-2
CDR3aa: ASSIAANGYGYT

v_gene: TRBV28
abundance: NA
j_gene: TRBJ2-3
CDR3aa: ASSLGGRADTQY

v_gene: TRBV7-8
abundance: once
j_gene: TRBJ2-7
CDR3aa: ASSSGQGAEQY

v_gene: TRBV6-1
abundance: NA
j_gene: TRBJ1-1
CDR3aa: ASSDGALTEAF

v_gene: TRBV20-1
abundance: NA
j_gene: TRBJ1-2
CDR3aa: SATADYGYT

v_gene: TRBV7-8
abundance: NA
j_gene: TRBJ1-2
CDR3aa: ASSLEYVPVYGYT

v_gene: TRBV28
abundance: NA
j_gene: TRBJ1-5
CDR3aa: ASSWAQGTGRSNQPQH

v_gene: TRBV7-3
abundance: NA
j_gene: TRBJ1-4
CDR3aa: ASSHDRVNEKLF

v_gene: TRBV7-2
abundance: NA
j_gene: TRBJ2-1
CDR3aa: ASSFDRSNEQF

v_gene: TRBV10-1
abundance: NA
j_gene: TRBJ2-1
CDR3aa: ASSESVPSSEQF

v_gene: TRBV14
abundance: NA
j_gene: TRBJ1-4
CDR3aa: AIRGLNEKLF

v_gene: TRBV19
abundance: NA
j_gene: TRBJ1-2
CDR3aa: ATWGGGIIYGYT

v_gene: TRBV5-1
abundance: NA
j_gene: TRBJ2-3
CDR3aa: ASSLGISGGGTDTQY

v_gene: TRBV30
abundance: NA
j_gene: TRBJ2-5
CDR3aa: AWSVGETQY

v_gene: TRBV10-3
abundance: NA
j_gene: TRBJ2-2
CDR3aa: AISDRGTNTGELF

v_gene: TRBV28
abundance: NA
j_gene: TRBJ2-3
CDR3aa: ASSSGHTDTQY

v_gene: TRBV9
abundance: NA
j_gene: TRBJ2-2
CDR3aa: ASTNAGTSGTRAGELF

v_gene: TRBV18
abundance: NA
j_gene: TRBJ1-2
CDR3aa: ASSPPSGTAYGYT

v_gene: TRBV7-2
abundance: NA
j_gene: TRBJ2-4
CDR3aa: ASSFSEAKNIQY

v_gene: TRBV2
abundance: NA
j_gene: TRBJ1-6
CDR3aa: ASSGQVYSPLH

v_gene: TRBV28
abundance: few
j_gene: TRBJ2-7
CDR3aa: ATRGFYEQY